This T cell receptor beta chain was observed in a study of cytotoxic CD8 clonotypes in ibrutinib-treated CLL. Turning to this clone: At one boundary the junction diverges from the germline segment, which might be a read error. The sample carries other DNA sequences with the same CDR3.

This CDR3 has 16 residues. Germline V CDR1 and CDR2: SNHLY, FYNNEI. Sequencing was performed with immunoSEQ multiplex PCR; in TCRdb, only in-frame clones are kept and a portion is missing. The table records under 150,000 clones, 80% to 90% of them present only once. The chain employs TRBV2 and TRBJ2-7, with 11 bases fitting TRBD2. The receptor comes from a human donor with chronic lymphocytic leukemia. The sequencing here drew on PBMCs, taken after 24 months of ibrutinib treatment. The CDR3 nucleotides read TGTGCCAGCAGTGAACAGCGGTCTAGCGGGAGGTACGAACAGTACTTC. It specifies CASSEQRSSGRYEQYF.